This T cell receptor beta chain derives from a study of cytomegalovirus exposure and HLA in healthy donors. The study ran its PCR with 60 Vbeta and 13 Jbeta primers. Method: immunoSEQ multiplex PCR; TCRdb's copy keeps in-frame clones and lacks some. The repertoire holds about 150,000 clones, with 65% to 85% as singletons. The sequence came from a man between 18 and 35 years old in good health and CMV-seronegative. Sequenced: PBMCs.

The CDR3 loop is CASSVYSEHQPQHF. The CDR3 DNA reads TGTGCCAGCAGTGTATATTCGGAGCATCAGCCCCAGCATTTT. This rearrangement joins TRBV6-1 to TRBJ1-5; D call uncertain. Trimming took off 4 bases at V and 5 bases at J, with 12 bases between the two ends. This CDR3 comprises 14 residues. The germline gives CDR1 MNHNS, CDR2 SASEGT.